This record looks at one T cell receptor (beta chain) sequence and its context. The data derive from a study of blood T cell repertoires in COVID-19. The assay was immunoSEQ multiplex PCR, and TCRdb's table has in-frame clones only and misses some. The sample contains tens of thousands of clones, 80% to 90% of which appear only once. Sequences were obtained from peripheral blood. The receptor was derived from a man between 65 and 85 years old with active or convalescent COVID-19.

This CDR3 is CASSLSSGRTWVYNEQFF. In DNA form, the CDR3 reads TGTGCCAGCAGCTTAAGTTCAGGGAGGACCTGGGTTTACAATGAGCAGTTCTTC. V is TRBV7-6 and J is TRBJ2-1; weak D call: TRBD2 (6 bases). V lost 2 bases, J lost 4 bases, and 21 bases lay in between. Germline CDR1 SGHVS, CDR2 FNYEAQ. The CDR3 spans 18 residues.